Each of the 17 T cell receptor beta chains below was sequenced from the same sample in a study of glioma-infiltrating T cells after dendritic cell vaccination. Here immunoSEQ multiplex PCR was the method, and the copy in TCRdb shows in-frame clones only, minus some. The sample records 95,000 or so clones, about 83% being singletons. Sequenced here: blood, sampled before dendritic cell vaccination. The receptors were sampled from a human donor with glioblastoma.

The chain employs TRBV5-1 and TRBJ1-2; a possible D gene is TRBD1 (6 bases). The CDR3 length is 14 residues. CDR1 SGHRS and CDR2 YFSETQ come from the germline V gene. V shed 4 bases and J shed 6 bases, with 16 bases lying between them. CDR3 residues: CASSLQGTLDGYTF. DNA for the CDR3: TGCGCCAGCAGCCTGCAGGGGACCCTAGATGGCTACACCTTC. The full variable domain, its missing parts supplied by reference TRBV5-1 and TRBJ1-2, is KAGVTQTPRYLIKTRGQQVTLSCSPISGHRSVSWYQQTPGQGLQFLFEYFSETQRNKGNFPGRFSGRQFSNSRSEMNVSTLELGDSALYLCASSLQGTLDGYTFGSGTRLTVV.

This clone showed up just once. V and J are TRBV29-1 and TRBJ2-4; D possibly corresponds to TRBD2 (6 bases). Germline CDR1 is SQVTM and CDR2 is ANQGSEA. The CDR3 is 15 amino acids. The V gene lost 4 bases and the J gene lost 1 base, with 14 bases spanning the gap. The CDR3, as DNA: TGCAGCGTTGGCATAACAGGAGGGGCCAAAAACATTCAGTACTTC. Its protein product is CSVGITGGAKNIQYF.

The chain has TRBV27 and TRBJ2-7, with a tentative D call TRBD1 (6 bases). CDR1 is MNHEY, CDR2 SMNVEV, per germline (reference sequence). The CDR3 runs to 14 residues. V dropped 0 bases and J dropped 3 bases, with 9 bases sitting between them. CDR3 in DNA: TGTGCCAGCAGTTTATCGGGGGACATCTACGAGCAGTACTTC. It yields the protein CASSLSGDIYEQYF.

The chain carries TRBV4-2 and TRBJ2-3; 9 bases agree with TRBD2. J was trimmed by 6 bases and V by 3 bases; bases with no gene match: 4. The CDR3 covers 14 residues. Germline CDR1 is LGHNA and CDR2 is YNFKEQ. In DNA form, the CDR3 reads TGTGCCAGCAGCCAGGGGACTAGCATGGATACGCAGTATTTT. Protein product: CASSQGTSMDTQYF.

The chain recombines TRBV12-5 with TRBJ2-7; no firm D call. This CDR3 has 15 residues. The germline V gene encodes CDR1 LGHNT and CDR2 FRNRAP. Trimming removed 0 bases at V and 1 base at J, with 10 bases between. CDR3: CASGLVMAPSYEQYF. DNA of the CDR3: TGTGCTAGTGGTTTGGTAATGGCCCCGTCCTACGAGCAGTACTTC.

This chain connects TRBV6-1 to TRBJ2-1; D gene uncertain. CDR3 size: 11 residues. Trimming took off 6 bases at V and 10 bases at J, with 10 bases between the two ends. CDR1 is MNHNS, CDR2 SASEGT, per germline. The chain's CDR3 is CASREMEEQFF. Written as DNA, the CDR3 is TGTGCCAGCAGGGAAATGGAGGAGCAGTTCTTC.

The V and J genes are TRBV6-1 and TRBJ1-1; 7 nucleotides align to TRBD1. With V trimmed by 3 bases and J by 3 bases, 4 bases remained unmatched. The CDR3 runs 14 residues. Germline V lookup: CDR1 MNHNS, CDR2 SASEGT. The CDR3 region has the DNA TGTGCCAGCAGTGACGAGGGGGCCTACACTGAAGCTTTCTTT. Amino acid sequence: CASSDEGAYTEAFF.

V and J are TRBV14 and TRBJ1-1; D uncertain. The CDR3 consists of 13 residues. The germline V gene has CDR1 SGHDN and CDR2 FVKESK. The V gene lost 0 bases and the J gene lost 3 bases, with 5 bases spanning the gap. The CDR3 DNA follows: TGTGCCAGCAGCCAAGATCTCTACACTGAAGCTTTCTTT. It specifies CASSQDLYTEAFF.

The J gene is TRBJ1-3, the V gene TRBV14, with D tentatively TRBD1 (6 bases). The CDR3 has 14 amino acids. Per the germline V gene, CDR1 is SGHDN and CDR2 is FVKESK. V was shortened by 8 bases and J by 4 bases, with 15 bases between the two germline ends. The CDR3 loop is CASRDGGWGNTIYF. As DNA, the CDR3 is TGTGCCAGCCGGGATGGGGGCTGGGGAAACACCATATATTTT. The whole variable domain, filled in from reference TRBV14 and TRBJ1-3, reads EAGVTQFPSHSVIEKGQTVTLRCDPISGHDNLYWYRRVMGKEIKFLLHFVKESKQDESGMPNNRFLAERTGGTYSTLKVQPAELEDSGVYFCASRDGGWGNTIYFGEGSWLTVV.

The chain links TRBV10-3 to TRBJ2-7; the match to TRBD2 covers 7 bases. The germline V gene encodes CDR1 ENHRY and CDR2 SYGVKD. The CDR3 consists of 15 residues. V shed 8 bases, J shed 3 bases, and the junction held 13 bases outside the gene matches. The CDR3 here is CAIRDGGPGGYEQYF. DNA for the CDR3: TGTGCCATCCGAGACGGAGGCCCGGGAGGCTACGAGCAGTACTTC.

The chain uses TRBV10-2 and TRBJ2-5; 7 nucleotides align to TRBD1. V lost 6 bases, J lost 5 bases, and 3 bases stayed unmatched. Germline V gene sequence: CDR1 WSHSY, CDR2 SAAADI. The CDR3 has 12 amino acids. The CDR3 loop reads CASSHRGETQYF. In nucleotides, the CDR3 is TGCGCCAGCAGCCACAGGGGCGAGACCCAGTACTTC.

This chain links TRBV6-5 with TRBJ2-7, with 12 positions matching TRBD2. CDR3 length equals 14 residues. The trim removed 6 bases at V and 4 bases at J, leaving 4 bases unmatched. Germline V gene sequence: CDR1 MNHEY, CDR2 SVGAGI. CDR3 in DNA: TGTGCCAGCAGCCCTGGACTAGCGGGGTACGAGCAGTACTTC. Translating gives CASSPGLAGYEQYF.

This chain links TRBV21-1 with TRBJ2-7; the listed D gene, TRBD1, was not tested against the DNA. TRBV21-1 has pseudogene status. CDR3 size: 15 residues. CDR3 coding DNA: TGTGCCAGCAGCAAAGACAGGACGTTGTCCTACGAGCAGTACTTC. This translates into CASSKDRTLSYEQYF.

V is TRBV29-1 and J is TRBJ2-1; the match to TRBD2 covers 10 bases. After removal of 5 bases from V and 1 base from J, the junction contained 5 bases not matched to a gene. This CDR3 is built from 15 residues. Germline V gene data show CDR1 as SQVTM and CDR2 as ANQGSEA. DNA of the CDR3: TGCAGCGTTAAGGGACTAGCGCTTTCCTACAATGAGCAGTTCTTC. It specifies CSVKGLALSYNEQFF.

The chain combines TRBV5-1 with TRBJ2-7; tentatively, D is TRBD1 (5 bases). The CDR3 runs 11 residues. The V and J ends lost 4 bases and 5 bases respectively, with 7 bases between them. The germline V gene has CDR1 SGHRS and CDR2 YFSETQ. CDR3 residues: CASSGRDEQYF. In DNA form, the CDR3 reads TGCGCCAGCAGCGGCAGGGACGAGCAGTACTTC.

The rearrangement uses TRBV7-8 and TRBJ1-6, with a weak D call TRBD1 (6 bases). The germline V and J ends were trimmed by 5 bases and 0 bases, with 17 bases remaining between them. CDR1 is SGHVS and CDR2 is FQNEAQ in the germline V gene. CDR3 size: 18 residues. CDR3 loop: CASSGPRQAYSYNSPLHF. The CDR3 DNA is TGTGCCAGCAGCGGTCCCCGACAGGCCTACTCCTATAATTCACCCCTCCACTTT.

In this sample, this clone turned up once. The chain is built from TRBV10-1 and TRBJ2-7; a weak D match, TRBD2 (5 bases). The CDR3 sequence is 15 residues long. V lost 3 bases to trimming and J lost 1 base, with 13 bases between them. Germline CDR1 reads WNHNN; CDR2 reads SYGVQD (reference sequence). The CDR3 sequence is CASSESAGNSYEQYF. CDR3 coding DNA: TGCGCCAGCAGTGAATCAGCCGGGAATTCCTACGAGCAGTACTTC.